Shown below are 23 T cell receptor beta chains from a single sample sequenced in a study of metastatic and nonmetastatic thyroid tumors. With MiXCR, TCRdb reprocessed the PCR reads. The table includes around 20,000 clones, roughly 12% detected once. Among the patients, none had received any treatment before thyroid surgery. The sample consisted of blood. The receptors stem from a female donor with papillary thyroid cancer or a benign thyroid nodule (not recorded which). Some clones in this sample may be carry-over from other donors' samples.

This clone appeared many times. This chain links TRBV4-1 with TRBJ1-2; TRBD1 matches 12 bases. The V gene end was trimmed by 2 bases and the J gene end by 6 bases; junction bases not matched to a gene: 7. Looked up from germline, CDR1 is MGHRA and CDR2 is YSYEKL. The CDR3 spans 16 residues. DNA of the CDR3: TGCGCCAGCAGCCAAATCGGGACAGGGGGCAAGGATGGCTACACCTTC. Encoded protein: CASSQIGTGGKDGYTF.

This clone was seen ten or more times. This CDR3 is CASSEYAGDRYF. Here the CDR3 DNA reads TGTGCCAGCAGTGAATACGCGGGGGACCGCTACTTC. The chain uses TRBV25-1 and TRBJ2-4; 7 bases align to TRBD2. V gave up 0 bases and J gave up 16 bases; unmatched junction bases: 6. Germline values: CDR1 MGHDK, CDR2 SYGVNS. The CDR3 runs to 12 residues. The variable domain in full, with the rest retrieved from reference TRBV25-1 and TRBJ2-4, is EADIYQTPRYLVIGTGKKITLECSQTMGHDKMYWYQQDPGMELHLIHYSYGVNSTEKGDLSSESTVSRIRTEHFPLTLESARPSHTSQYLCASSEYAGDRYFGAGTRLSVL.

This clone was detected many times. The chain uses TRBV6-1 and TRBJ2-5, with 7 bases that match TRBD1. Germline trimming cut 5 bases from V and 7 bases from J; bases unmatched to any gene: 13. Germline V gene data show CDR1 as MNHNS and CDR2 as SASEGT. The CDR3 is made up of 15 amino acids. This CDR3 reads CASSPWTGSGWTQYF. The DNA for the CDR3 is TGTGCCAGCAGTCCTTGGACAGGTTCGGGCTGGACCCAGTACTTC.

Ten or more counts support this clone. The chain employs TRBV2 and TRBJ2-1; 13 nucleotides align to TRBD2. The CDR3 is 15 amino acids. After removal of 7 bases from V and 4 bases from J, the junction contained 4 bases not matched to a gene. Per the germline V gene, CDR1 is SNHLY and CDR2 is FYNNEI. CDR3 residues: CASTRTSGRYNEQFF. Written as DNA, the CDR3 is TGTGCCAGCACTCGGACTAGCGGGAGATACAATGAGCAGTTCTTC.

The CDR3 region is CASSFRESGGNTIYF. CDR3 sequence (DNA): TGTGCCAGCAGTTTCCGGGAGAGTGGTGGAAACACCATATATTTT. This rearrangement joins TRBV12-3 or TRBV12-4 to TRBJ1-3; the D is unclear. Trimming stripped 3 bases from V and 3 bases from J, with 12 bases between. This CDR3 spans 15 amino acids.

Many counts were recorded for this clone. The rearrangement links TRBV28 to TRBJ2-6; 10 bases map to TRBD1. The V and J ends lost 6 bases and 3 bases, in that order; junction bases with no gene match: 8. The CDR3 has 17 residues. The germline V gene encodes CDR1 MDHEN and CDR2 SYDVKM. The CDR3 sequence: CASRGGTGVHGANVLTF. The CDR3 coding sequence is TGTGCCAGCAGGGGGGGGACAGGGGTACATGGGGCCAACGTCCTGACTTTC.

V usage is TRBV2 and J usage is TRBJ2-7; unclear D gene. Germline CDR1 and CDR2: SNHLY and FYNNEI. The CDR3 is 13 residues long. V gave up 4 bases and J gave up 8 bases, with 15 bases separating them. CDR3 sequence reads: CASSGVGSWQQYF. In nucleotides, the CDR3 is TGTGCCAGCAGTGGTGTCGGTTCATGGCAGCAGTACTTC.

This clone came up many times. The chain is built from TRBV5-1 and TRBJ1-1; D is uncertain. CDR3 length: 15 residues. Germline lookup yields CDR1 SGHRS and CDR2 YFSETQ. V was trimmed by 0 bases and J by 1 base, leaving 10 bases between them. In DNA, the CDR3 is TGCGCCAGCAGCTTGGTTAGTGTCCCGAACACTGAAGCTTTCTTT. This sequence encodes CASSLVSVPNTEAFF.

This clone was seen at least ten times. V is TRBV5-1 and J is TRBJ2-5; D may be TRBD2 (5 bases). V was clipped by 2 bases and J by 4 bases, with 9 bases between them. Germline-derived CDR1 and CDR2 are SGHRS and YFSETQ. This CDR3 contains 13 residues. The CDR3 DNA sequence: TGCGCCAGCAGCTTCGGGAAGCTAGAGACCCAGTACTTC. Translating it yields CASSFGKLETQYF.

This rearrangement joins TRBV11-2 to TRBJ2-3, with 12 bases lining up with TRBD1. CDR1 is SGHAT and CDR2 is FQNNGV in the germline V gene. This CDR3 spans 16 amino acids. V lost 3 bases, J lost 10 bases, and 11 bases stayed unmatched. The CDR3 spells CASSFPGQGAAYAQYF. The CDR3 DNA reads TGTGCCAGCAGCTTCCCGGGACAGGGGGCGGCTTACGCGCAGTATTTT.

This clone was detected ten times or more. The V and J genes are TRBV6-5 and TRBJ1-1; D remains ambiguous. Trimming cost V 3 bases and J 0 bases, with 2 bases left between them. CDR3 length: 12 amino acids. Germline CDR1 reads MNHEY; CDR2 reads SVGAGI. The chain's CDR3 is CASSYLNTEAFF. The CDR3 nucleotides are TGTGCCAGCAGTTATCTGAACACTGAAGCTTTCTTT.

This clone appeared many times. The chain combines TRBV7-9 with TRBJ2-2, with D unclear. The V gene lost 5 bases and the J gene lost 0 bases, with 10 bases spanning the gap. CDR1 and CDR2 from the germline V gene are SEHNR and FQNEAQ (reference sequence). This CDR3 is built from 15 residues. In nucleotides, the CDR3 is TGTGCCAGCAGCGCTAAGAATTCGAACACCGGGGAGCTGTTTTTT. It encodes CASSAKNSNTGELFF.

This clone was found many times. The V call is TRBV20-1, the J call TRBJ2-6; D gene ambiguous. Germline CDR1 is DFQATT and CDR2 is SNEGSKA (reference sequence). The CDR3 spans 13 residues. Trimming stripped 4 bases from V and 0 bases from J, with 4 bases between. The CDR3 loop is CSAISSGANVLTF. CDR3 nucleotides: TGCAGTGCTATAAGCTCTGGGGCCAACGTCCTGACTTTC.

This sequence joins TRBV28 and TRBJ2-5; a weak D match, TRBD1 (5 bases). Germline CDR1 and CDR2: MDHEN and SYDVKM. This CDR3 has 16 amino acids. The V end was cut by 2 bases, the J end by 2 bases, with 15 bases between. CDR3 sequence (DNA): TGTGCCAGCAGTTTAATAACAGGCCGGTTACAAGAGACCCAGTACTTC. Translating gives CASSLITGRLQETQYF.

This clone came up many times. The rearrangement uses TRBV10-1 and TRBJ1-1; no clear D gene. With 0 bases removed from V and 4 bases from J, the gap between germline ends came to 6 bases. The V gene's germline CDR1 is WNHNN and CDR2 SYGVQD (reference sequence). The CDR3 runs 13 residues. CDR3 nucleotide sequence: TGCGCCAGCAGTGAGTCGAAGGGCACTGAAGCTTTCTTT. Translated: CASSESKGTEAFF.

This clone appeared many times. This sequence joins TRBV20-1 and TRBJ2-1, with 10 bases fitting TRBD1. The CDR3 loop spans 16 amino acids. The trim removed 5 bases at V and 6 bases at J, leaving 13 bases unmatched. Germline V gene lookup returns CDR1 DFQATT and CDR2 SNEGSKA (reference sequence). The CDR3, as DNA: TGCAGTGCTGACGGGACAGGGGCTTCCGCGCCCAATGAGCAGTTCTTC. Translating gives CSADGTGASAPNEQFF.

In its sample, this clone is medium-sized. The rearrangement uses TRBV15 and TRBJ2-7, with D possibly matching TRBD2 (5 bases). The germline gives CDR1 LNHNV, CDR2 YYDKDF (reference sequence). The V end was cut by 4 bases, the J end by 4 bases, with 17 bases between. This CDR3 is built from 15 residues. CDR3 region: CATSKPDGERYEQYF. The DNA for the CDR3 is TGTGCCACCAGCAAACCGGACGGGGAAAGGTACGAGCAGTACTTC.

As regards this clone: The sample contains more than one DNA sequence encoding this CDR3. This chain connects TRBV28 to TRBJ1-2; a possible D gene is TRBD1 (5 bases). Germline V gene sequence: CDR1 MDHEN, CDR2 SYDVKM. The V gene lost 3 bases and the J gene lost 8 bases, with 10 bases spanning the gap. The CDR3 has 12 amino acids. The CDR3 coding sequence is TGTGCCAGCAGTTTCGGGGGGGACGGCTACACCTTC. It specifies CASSFGGDGYTF.

This clone is categorized as medium-sized. The chain links TRBV6-2 or TRBV6-3 to TRBJ2-6; D remains unclear. Trimming removed 5 bases from V and 3 bases from J, with 14 bases in between. Germline V gives CDR1 MNHEY, CDR2 SVGEGT. This CDR3 is 16 amino acids long. For the CDR3, the DNA is TGTGCCAGCAGTCCACCACTGGGTGATGGGGCCAACGTCCTGACTTTC. Translated, it gives CASSPPLGDGANVLTF.

The sample holds many counts of this clone. V is TRBV19 and J is TRBJ1-5; D gene unclear. Looked up from germline, CDR1 is LNHDA and CDR2 is SQIVND (reference sequence). Trimming shortened V by 7 bases and J by 4 bases, and 8 bases separated the two germline ends. The CDR3 length is 12 residues. The CDR3: CASNLYNQPQHF. CDR3 DNA sequence: TGTGCCAGTAACCTGTATAATCAGCCCCAGCATTTT.

This clone was recorded many times. The CDR3 protein is CASSPQGMNEQYF. CDR3 DNA: TGTGCCAGCAGCCCTCAGGGGATGAACGAGCAGTACTTC. This chain connects TRBV5-4 to TRBJ2-7, with D tentatively TRBD1 (6 bases). The CDR3 consists of 13 residues. V was clipped by 4 bases and J by 5 bases, with 13 bases between them. Germline V CDR1 and CDR2: SGHNT, YYREEE (reference sequence).

This clone was seen repeatedly, ten times or more. Being one base from a much bigger clone, this may be a read error. The chain recombines TRBV20-1 with TRBJ1-3, with TRBD1 matching over 7 bases. CDR1 DFQATT and CDR2 SNEGSKA come from the germline V gene (reference sequence). CDR3 length: 14 residues. CDR3 amino acids: CSAVNRGAGNAIYF. CDR3 bases: TGCAGTGCTGTCAACAGGGGAGCAGGAAACGCCATATATTTT.

This clone was seen many times. This sequence joins TRBV18 and TRBJ1-1, with TRBD1 identical over 7 bases. Looked up from germline, CDR1 is KGHSH and CDR2 is LQKENI. The junction had 11 bases not matched to a gene; V was cut back by 3 bases and J by 4 bases. The CDR3 spans 16 residues. The CDR3 DNA follows: TGTGCCAGCTCACCCTTTGAGGGGGCGCTGAGCACTGAAGCTTTCTTT. Its translation is CASSPFEGALSTEAFF.